The rows below give T cell receptor beta chains drawn from one sample of a study of tumor and adjacent non-tumor tissue in lung cancer. TCRdb itself ran the multiplex PCR reads through MiXCR, one entry per CDR3 protein. Of around 82,000 distinct CDR3 sequences listed, approximately 81% are singletons. The sequenced sample was distant non-tumor lung tissue. These TCRs come from a man in his sixties with non-small cell lung cancer. The CDR3 runs from the conserved cysteine through the conserved F or W. Fields, in order: CDR3 DNA, CDR3 protein, J gene, V gene, D gene, clone size. D genes are given only for firm matches. Not every row has a clone size; where given, it reads once, few, many or a size class.

cdr3_nt: TGCAGCGTTCTAACCCGTACACGGGGTGAAGAAGACGAGCAGTACTTC; cdr3_aa: CSVLTRTRGEEDEQYF; j_call: TRBJ2-7; v_call: TRBV29-1; d_call: -; clone_size: -
cdr3_nt: TGTGCCAGCAGCTCCACAATAGGGGGGCCAAAGGAGGACCAGTACTTC; cdr3_aa: CASSSTIGGPKEDQYF; j_call: TRBJ2-5; v_call: TRBV11-2; d_call: -; clone_size: -
cdr3_nt: TGTACCAGCACCGACCTGACAGTCCGCAATGAGCAGTTCTTC; cdr3_aa: CTSTDLTVRNEQFF; j_call: TRBJ2-1; v_call: TRBV6-2/TRBV6-3; d_call: -; clone_size: -
cdr3_nt: TGCGCCAGCAGCTTGGATAGACAGGGGAGGACTAAAGCTTTCTTT; cdr3_aa: CASSLDRQGRTKAFF; j_call: TRBJ1-1; v_call: TRBV5-1; d_call: TRBD1; clone_size: once
cdr3_nt: TGCAGTGCTAGTACGGCCACCTACGAGCAGTATTTC; cdr3_aa: CSASTATYEQYF; j_call: TRBJ2-7; v_call: TRBV20-1; d_call: -; clone_size: -
cdr3_nt: TGTGCCGGCAGTTTATTTTACACGGGAAAATGGGGTCAGCCCCAGCATTTT; cdr3_aa: CAGSLFYTGKWGQPQHF; j_call: TRBJ1-5; v_call: TRBV28; d_call: -; clone_size: few
cdr3_nt: TGCAATGCTAGAGTAGGGACAGGACACCTGGAGACCCAGTACTTC; cdr3_aa: CNARVGTGHLETQYF; j_call: TRBJ2-5; v_call: TRBV20-1; d_call: TRBD1; clone_size: -
cdr3_nt: TGTGCCAGCAGGTCCCTTAGCGGGGGGATGAATGAGCAGTTCTTC; cdr3_aa: CASRSLSGGMNEQFF; j_call: TRBJ2-1; v_call: TRBV11-1; d_call: TRBD2; clone_size: -
cdr3_nt: TGTGCCACCAGTGACCGGGGTAGAGCTAACTATTGCTACACCTTC; cdr3_aa: CATSDRGRANYCYTF; j_call: TRBJ1-2; v_call: TRBV24-1; d_call: -; clone_size: -
cdr3_nt: TGTGCCGGCAACTTAGTCGTGAGGGGCACTGAAGCTTGCTTT; cdr3_aa: CAGNLVVRGTEACF; j_call: TRBJ1-1; v_call: TRBV11-2; d_call: -; clone_size: -
cdr3_nt: TGTGCCAGCACACGAAGTTTTTGTGGCACAGATACGCAGTATTTT; cdr3_aa: CASTRSFCGTDTQYF; j_call: TRBJ2-3; v_call: TRBV6-1; d_call: -; clone_size: -
cdr3_nt: TGCAATGCGGGAAGCTTCAGGGGGCGTGAAACCCAGTACTTC; cdr3_aa: CNAGSFRGRETQYF; j_call: TRBJ2-5; v_call: TRBV20-1; d_call: TRBD1; clone_size: -
cdr3_nt: TGTGTCAGCAGCTTACGGGGGCAAGAGAACCAGTACTTC; cdr3_aa: CVSSLRGQENQYF; j_call: TRBJ2-5; v_call: TRBV11-2; d_call: -; clone_size: -
cdr3_nt: TGCAGCGTTGTGACCAGGAACACCGGGGAGCTGTTTTTT; cdr3_aa: CSVVTRNTGELFF; j_call: TRBJ2-2; v_call: TRBV29-1; d_call: -; clone_size: few
cdr3_nt: TGTGCCAGCAGCCTCTCGGGCACAGATACGCAGTATTTT; cdr3_aa: CASSLSGTDTQYF; j_call: TRBJ2-3; v_call: TRBV7-7; d_call: -; clone_size: once
cdr3_nt: TGTGTCAGCAGGCTACATGGGAACACAGATACGCAGTATTTT; cdr3_aa: CVSRLHGNTDTQYF; j_call: TRBJ2-3; v_call: TRBV6-5; d_call: -; clone_size: few
cdr3_nt: TGCAGCGTTGTGGACGGGCTGGGCAATCAGCCCCAGCATTTT; cdr3_aa: CSVVDGLGNQPQHF; j_call: TRBJ1-5; v_call: TRBV29-1; d_call: -; clone_size: -
cdr3_nt: TGTGCAAACAGTTTGACAGGGCTTAAAGAAAAACTGTTTTTT; cdr3_aa: CANSLTGLKEKLFF; j_call: TRBJ1-4; v_call: TRBV12-3/TRBV12-4; d_call: TRBD1; clone_size: -
cdr3_nt: TGCGCCAGCAGCTTGCGGATGTGGACAGAAAGCACAGATACGCAGTATTTT; cdr3_aa: CASSLRMWTESTDTQYF; j_call: TRBJ2-3; v_call: TRBV5-1; d_call: -; clone_size: -
cdr3_nt: TGCAGCGCCGAGGGGGGACAGTCGTCGGATACGCAGTTTTTT; cdr3_aa: CSAEGGQSSDTQFF; j_call: TRBJ2-3; v_call: TRBV29-1; d_call: -; clone_size: -
cdr3_nt: TGTGCCAGTAGTGAGGACAGGGGCGACACTGAAGTTTTCTTT; cdr3_aa: CASSEDRGDTEVFF; j_call: TRBJ1-1; v_call: TRBV6-1; d_call: TRBD1; clone_size: -
cdr3_nt: TGTACCAGCAGCTCTACAGCGGAAGAGACCGAGCACTTC; cdr3_aa: CTSSSTAEETEHF; j_call: TRBJ2-5; v_call: TRBV11-2; d_call: -; clone_size: -
cdr3_nt: TGTGCCAGCAGTTTCGTGAGGGGGGCGAGTGATACGCTGTATTTT; cdr3_aa: CASSFVRGASDTLYF; j_call: TRBJ2-3; v_call: TRBV11-3; d_call: -; clone_size: -
cdr3_nt: TGTGCTAGCAGTTCAGGGTGGAATCAGCCCCAGCGTTTT; cdr3_aa: CASSSGWNQPQRF; j_call: TRBJ1-5; v_call: TRBV12-3/TRBV12-4; d_call: -; clone_size: -
cdr3_nt: TGTGCCAGTAGCTCCCGAGGAGCGGGAGGACACAGAGCCGGGGAGCTGTTTTTT; cdr3_aa: CASSSRGAGGHRAGELFF; j_call: TRBJ2-2; v_call: TRBV11-1; d_call: TRBD2; clone_size: -
cdr3_nt: TGCAGCGTTTCCCATAGCGGGGAGCTGTTTTTT; cdr3_aa: CSVSHSGELFF; j_call: TRBJ2-2; v_call: TRBV29-1; d_call: -; clone_size: -
cdr3_nt: TGTGCCAGCAGCCAACAGGCCGCTGGGGAAAAACTGTTTTTT; cdr3_aa: CASSQQAAGEKLFF; j_call: TRBJ1-4; v_call: TRBV13; d_call: -; clone_size: many
cdr3_nt: TGCAGTGCTAGAGAGGGGGCTAGGGCCCACTATGGCTATACCTTC; cdr3_aa: CSAREGARAHYGYTF; j_call: TRBJ1-2; v_call: TRBV20-1; d_call: -; clone_size: -
cdr3_nt: TGTCTCAGCAGTATAGGCGGGAGCGCCTACGAGCAGTACTTC; cdr3_aa: CLSSIGGSAYEQYF; j_call: TRBJ2-7; v_call: TRBV28; d_call: TRBD2; clone_size: -
cdr3_nt: TGCGCCAGCAGTGAACTCCTGACAGGCTCTTACACCCTCCACTTT; cdr3_aa: CASSELLTGSYTLHF; j_call: TRBJ1-6; v_call: TRBV10-2; d_call: -; clone_size: -
cdr3_nt: TGTGCCAGCAGCCAAAGCGGGGGGGCCCACAATGAGCAGTTCTTC; cdr3_aa: CASSQSGGAHNEQFF; j_call: TRBJ2-1; v_call: TRBV7-9; d_call: TRBD2; clone_size: few
cdr3_nt: TGTGCCAGCAATTACTCGAATGCGGGGGCGGGTAGCTATGGCAACACCTTC; cdr3_aa: CASNYSNAGAGSYGNTF; j_call: TRBJ1-2; v_call: TRBV6-5; d_call: -; clone_size: -
cdr3_nt: TGTGCCAGCAGTGACTCCGCCGGGGAGAGCACAGGTACGCAGTATTTT; cdr3_aa: CASSDSAGESTGTQYF; j_call: TRBJ2-3; v_call: TRBV6-4; d_call: -; clone_size: -
cdr3_nt: TGTGCCAGCAGCTTATCGTACGAAACGCAATATTTT; cdr3_aa: CASSLSYETQYF; j_call: TRBJ2-3; v_call: TRBV11-1; d_call: -; clone_size: -
cdr3_nt: TGCGCCAGCAGTCCAAGCGATTCATACGAGCAGTACTTC; cdr3_aa: CASSPSDSYEQYF; j_call: TRBJ2-7; v_call: TRBV10-1; d_call: -; clone_size: -
cdr3_nt: TGTGCCAGCAGCTTATTGTTCCGGGGGCACACTGAAGCTTTCTTT; cdr3_aa: CASSLLFRGHTEAFF; j_call: TRBJ1-1; v_call: TRBV11-2; d_call: -; clone_size: -